In this sample, the clone carrying this T cell receptor beta chain turned up many times. Its target is unknown. The data were obtained in a study of T-cell reconstitution after alpha-beta-depleted transplantation in children. Notes on the study in general: One year post-transplant, T-cell counts and diversity were largely derived from T cells produced anew. There were some patients whose high TCRbeta diversity at day 60 came from surviving recipient T cells and thymic progenitors. Alpha-beta T cells about two months after transplant reportedly derived from several hundred expanded graft clones.

It was with unique molecular identifiers that the TCRbeta library was prepared. TCRdb passed the PCR reads through MiXCR, listing each CDR3 protein once. The sample yields around 600,000 distinct CDR3 sequences, 23% seen once. The TCR originated in a boy younger than two who had a stem cell transplant for acute myeloid leukemia, so the T cells may come from the graft donor. The material was PBMCs, mostly from graft donor cells, obtained 360 days after TCRalphabeta/CD19-depleted stem cell transplant.

CDR3 coding DNA: TGCAGTGCTCGCCCCACCCGAAACTATGGCTACACCTTC. Translating gives CSARPTRNYGYTF. The V and J genes are TRBV20-1 and TRBJ1-2; D unclear. The CDR3 spans 13 residues. CDR1 and CDR2 from the germline V gene are DFQATT and SNEGSKA (reference sequence). The V end was cut by 5 bases, the J end by 2 bases, with 12 bases between.